The clone carrying this T cell receptor beta chain was detected a few times. Its antigen is unknown. The CDR3 is 14 residues long. V shed 4 bases and J shed 5 bases, with 15 bases lying between them. CDR1 is SGDLS, CDR2 YYNGEE, per germline. The data originate from a study of beta chain features in type 1 diabetes. Points from the study as a whole: Patients with type 1 diabetes showed fewer VDJ junction insertions and more deletions.

The whole isolated RNA underwent reverse transcription, so sequencing captured expressed TCRB transcripts. The table came from immunoSEQ multiplex PCR; TCRdb's copy has only in-frame clones and leaves some out. The sample consists of over 500,000 clones, 15% of them appearing once. This TCR was sampled from a man between 18 and 29 years old in good health. The sample was naive CD4+ T cells from blood. The chain combines TRBV9 with TRBJ1-2, with D tentatively TRBD1 (6 bases). The CDR3 reads CASSLAGTPYGYTF. CDR3 nucleotide sequence: TGTGCCAGCAGCTTAGCCGGGACACCTTATGGCTACACCTTC.